The clone carrying this T cell receptor (beta chain) was detected only a few times. Its specificity is unknown. The sample comes from a study of CD8 T cells in ankylosing spondylitis. V was cut by 1 base and J by 5 bases, with 14 bases left in between. Germline values: CDR1 DFQATT, CDR2 SNEGSKA (reference sequence). CDR3 length equals 14 residues. Making the TCR beta libraries involved quantitative 5'-RACE with molecular barcodes. MiXCR, applied by TCRdb to the 5' RACE reads, yields one record per CDR3 protein. Of about 220,000 distinct CDR3 sequences in the sample, about a sixth were seen once. Study findings and constraints: Significantly higher representation of disease-linked clones was reported for matched ankylosing spondylitis synovial fluid. Characteristic, it appeared, of ankylosing spondylitis blood was a TCR beta motif of 7 or 8 highly homologous variants. Some of the motif variants had earlier been found in reactive arthritis patients' fluid and blood.

The gene calls are TRBV20-1 and TRBJ2-5; maybe TRBD1 (5 bases). The TCR sequence derives from a male donor with ankylosing spondylitis. The sample comprised blood, either unsorted or a sorted T cell fraction (not recorded which). Here the CDR3 reads CSARVGVPSETQYF. In DNA form, the CDR3 reads TGCAGTGCTAGAGTAGGGGTGCCCTCGGAGACCCAGTACTTC.